These 28 T cell receptor beta chains share one sample of origin, sequenced in a study of breast tumors, draining lymph nodes, adjacent tissues. TCRdb re-called the multiplex PCR reads with MiXCR, one entry per CDR3 protein. This sample has 50,000 to 85,000 distinct CDR3 sequences, with 43% found just once. Sample: breast tumor tissue. These receptor sequences come from a female donor with breast cancer. Some clones in this sample may be carry-over from other donors' samples.

The J gene is TRBJ1-6, the V gene TRBV2, with TRBD1 matching over 9 bases. Trimming removed 5 bases from V and 7 bases from J; junction bases left unmatched: 3. Per the germline V gene, CDR1 is SNHLY and CDR2 is FYNNEI. This CDR3 spans 14 amino acids. CDR3 in DNA: TGTGCCAGCAGTTACGGGACAGGGAATTCACCCCTCCACTTT. Its translation is CASSYGTGNSPLHF.

The rearrangement links TRBV2 to TRBJ1-2; D is uncertain. Per the germline V gene, CDR1 is SNHLY and CDR2 is FYNNEI. The CDR3 has 13 residues. CDR3 loop: CALFGSANYGYTF. Written as DNA, the CDR3 is TGTGCTCTTTTTGGGTCAGCTAACTATGGCTACACCTTC.

In its sample, this clonotype was seen once. A junction boundary mismatches the germline segment, possibly from a read error. V is TRBV4-2 and J is TRBJ1-2; weak D call: TRBD1 (5 bases). The CDR3 covers 12 residues. Germline V lookup: CDR1 LGHNA, CDR2 YNFKEQ. CDR3 DNA sequence: TGTGCCAGCAGCCCCAGGGAGTATGGCTGCACCTTC. Its translation: CASSPREYGCTF.

This clonotype has a handful of counts. The genes are TRBV24-1 and TRBJ1-1, with 8 bases that match TRBD1. Looked up from germline, CDR1 is KGHDR and CDR2 is SFDVKD. V lost 4 bases, J lost 5 bases, and 2 bases stayed unmatched. CDR3 length equals 13 residues. This CDR3 is CATSEQGGTEAFF. The DNA for the CDR3 is TGTGCCACCAGTGAACAGGGGGGAACTGAAGCTTTCTTT.

The V and J genes are TRBV4-1 and TRBJ2-2; TRBD2 matches 10 bases. The length of the CDR3 is 22 residues. The ends lost 7 bases at V and 8 bases at J; junction bases unmatched: 31. Germline CDR1 is MGHRA and CDR2 is YSYEKL. In DNA form, the CDR3 reads TGCGCCAGCACTTCCCCACGGGGAGGCATGAGCCTAGCGGGAGCCCTGGGGGGGGAGCTGTTTTTT. This encodes CASTSPRGGMSLAGALGGELFF.

The chain links TRBV7-3 to TRBJ2-7; TRBD1 matches at 9 bases. Trimming at V came to 6 bases and at J to 1 base, leaving 7 bases not matched to a gene. Germline V gene data show CDR1 as SGHTA and CDR2 as FQGTGA. The CDR3 consists of 15 residues. CDR3: CASRYLGTGSYEQYF. The CDR3 region has the DNA TGTGCCAGCAGATATCTCGGGACAGGGTCCTACGAGCAGTACTTC.

This rearrangement joins TRBV10-2 to TRBJ2-3, with TRBD2 matching 9 bases. The germline CDR1 and CDR2 sequences are WSHSY and SAAADI. The CDR3 totals 16 residues. The J segment lost 1 base and the V segment lost 5 bases, leaving 7 bases of the junction unmatched. The CDR3 DNA reads TGCGCCAGCAGTCCCCTCAGGACTAGCGGCACAGATACGCAGTATTTT. Amino acids: CASSPLRTSGTDTQYF.

In its sample, this clonotype was seen a few times. A much larger clone differs from this one at a single base, so this may be a read error. This chain joins TRBV20-1 and TRBJ2-1; TRBD2 agrees at 9 bases. Germline values: CDR1 DFQATT, CDR2 SNEGSKA (reference sequence). V trimming: 6 bases; J trimming: 9 bases; junction bases outside the gene matches: 12. CDR3 length equals 14 residues. The CDR3 DNA reads as TGCAGTGCCACCTTAGCGGGAGCTAACTCTGAGCAGTTCTTC. This encodes CSATLAGANSEQFF.

This clonotype came up many times. The chain joins TRBV12-3 or TRBV12-4 to TRBJ2-2; D gene unclear. Trimming shortened V by 6 bases and J by 2 bases, and 7 bases separated the two germline ends. This CDR3 is built from 13 residues. In nucleotides, the CDR3 is TGTGCCAGCAGGGCGCCAAACACCGGGGAGCTGTTTTTT. It specifies CASRAPNTGELFF.

This chain connects TRBV19 to TRBJ1-2; 9 bases agree with TRBD1. The CDR3 loop spans 13 amino acids. Germline V gene sequence: CDR1 LNHDA, CDR2 SQIVND (reference sequence). J lost 8 bases, V lost 5 bases, and 6 bases had no gene match. As DNA, the CDR3 is TGTGCCAGTAGTCTGGGACAGGGAAAAGGCTACACCTTC. Encoded protein: CASSLGQGKGYTF. Together with reference TRBV19 and TRBJ1-2, the CDR3 gives the full variable domain: DGGITQSPKYLFRKEGQNVTLSCEQNLNHDAMYWYRQDPGQGLRLIYYSQIVNDFQKGDIAEGYSVSREKKESFPLTVTSAQKNPTAFYLCASSLGQGKGYTFGSGTRLTVV.

Comment on this clonotype: One end of the junction is discordant with germline, which a read error may explain. J is TRBJ1-3 and V is TRBV4-1; D is undetermined. Germline lookup yields CDR1 MGHRA and CDR2 YSYEKL. The CDR3 is made up of 15 amino acids. CDR3 nucleotides: TGCGCCAGCAGCCAAGAACCTGTCTCTGGAGACACCATATATTTT. This encodes CASSQEPVSGDTIYF.

This clonotype was seen only a few times. A much larger clone lies one base from this, so it may be a read error. The chain links TRBV12-3 or TRBV12-4 to TRBJ2-7, with TRBD2 as a possible D gene (6 bases). Trimming took 6 bases from V and 5 from J, leaving 20 bases between them. This CDR3 is built from 15 residues. The CDR3 bases are TGTGCCAGCAGCCCAACCTTCGGGAGAGGGCACGAGCAGTACTTC. Translation gives CASSPTFGRGHEQYF.

The sample holds many counts of this clonotype. A much larger clone is a single base away; this may be a read error. The chain couples TRBV20-1 to TRBJ1-3, with D tentatively TRBD1 (5 bases). The CDR3 extends over 14 amino acids. In germline, CDR1 is DFQATT, CDR2 SNEGSKA (reference sequence). CDR3 region: CSARSRVSGTTIYF. The CDR3 DNA sequence: TGCAGTGCTAGATCCAGGGTGTCTGGAACCACCATATATTTT.

On this clonotype: Just one base apart from a much larger clone, this may be a read error. The rearrangement links TRBV20-1 to TRBJ2-7; no clear D gene. This CDR3 has 13 amino acids. Germline V gives CDR1 DFQATT, CDR2 SNEGSKA (reference sequence). As DNA, the CDR3 is TGCAGTGCTAGAGTGGAGAACTCCTACGCGCAGTACTTC. As protein: CSARVENSYAQYF.

Many counts were recorded for this clonotype. This rearrangement joins TRBV12-3 or TRBV12-4 to TRBJ1-5, with 8 nucleotides matching TRBD1. The CDR3 length is 14 residues. The V segment lost 5 bases and the J segment 4 bases; nucleotides outside the gene matches: 4. CDR3 loop: CASSHRQGNQPQHF. The CDR3 region has the DNA TGTGCCAGCAGTCACCGACAGGGGAATCAGCCCCAGCATTTT.

Concerning this clonotype itself: Since no conserved phenylalanine or tryptophan closes the CDR3, a read error is the likely cause. The limits of the CDR3 on the DNA are not certain, so only TCRdb's listed CDR3 is given. CDR3 region: CASSKGRAYGSQIRSIL. The chain employs TRBV2 and TRBJ2-3; whether TRBD2, the table's D call, matches the DNA was not checked. The CDR3 has 17 amino acids, counting both end residues. Germline V gives CDR1 SNHLY, CDR2 FYNNEI.

This rearrangement joins TRBV29-1 to TRBJ2-2; D may be TRBD2 (7 bases). The CDR3 runs to 14 residues. The germline V gene has CDR1 SQVTM and CDR2 ANQGSEA. The V end was cut by 6 bases, the J end by 6 bases, with 17 bases between. As DNA, the CDR3 is TGCAGCGTGGGGGGGGGCCCACTAGCCGGGGAGCTGTTTTTT. Protein product: CSVGGGPLAGELFF.

The genes are TRBV2 and TRBJ1-5, with 9 bases lining up with TRBD1. V lost 5 bases and J lost 2; bases outside the gene matches: 7. CDR1 and CDR2 from the germline V gene are SNHLY and FYNNEI. CDR3 length equals 16 residues. CDR3 sequence reads: CASSRTGEWGNQPQHF. As DNA, the CDR3 is TGTGCCAGCAGTCGGACAGGGGAGTGGGGCAATCAGCCCCAGCATTTT.

In its sample, this clonotype was seen many times. The chain recombines TRBV7-2 with TRBJ2-7; tentative D call: TRBD2 (6 bases). V dropped 0 bases and J dropped 2 bases, with 11 bases sitting between them. Per the germline V gene, CDR1 is SGHTA and CDR2 is FQGNSA. The CDR3 runs to 15 residues. CDR3 sequence (DNA): TGTGCCAGCAGCTTAGCGCACGGACTAACCTACGAGCAGTACTTC. Encoded protein: CASSLAHGLTYEQYF.

This clonotype was detected many times. The chain carries TRBV6-2 or TRBV6-3 and TRBJ2-6, with D tentatively TRBD1 (6 bases). With 6 bases removed from V and 0 bases from J, the gap between germline ends came to 15 bases. In germline, CDR1 is MNHEY, CDR2 SVGEGT. This CDR3 has 17 residues. CDR3 nucleotides: TGTGCCAGCAGACACAGGGATTCAGTCTCTGGGGCCAACGTCCTGACTTTC. It encodes CASRHRDSVSGANVLTF.

Ten or more counts support this clonotype. This rearrangement joins TRBV24-1 to TRBJ1-2; D gene uncertain. V lost 4 bases, J lost 5 bases, and 10 bases lay in between. Germline CDR1 reads KGHDR; CDR2 reads SFDVKD. The CDR3 is 13 residues long. CDR3 residues: CATSDLHSYGYTF. Here the CDR3 DNA reads TGTGCCACCAGTGACCTCCACAGTTATGGCTACACCTTC.

This clonotype was recorded a few times. CDR3 coding DNA: TGTGCCACCAGCAGCTTAACGGCGGGCCCCACAGATACGCAGTATTTT. Residues: CATSSLTAGPTDTQYF. The genes are TRBV15 and TRBJ2-3; TRBD2 might be the D (5 bases). The CDR3 spans 16 residues. V was trimmed by 3 bases and J by 2 bases, leaving 15 bases between them. Per the germline V gene, CDR1 is LNHNV and CDR2 is YYDKDF (reference sequence). Drawing the rest from reference TRBV15 and TRBJ2-3, the complete variable domain is DAMVIQNPRYQVTQFGKPVTLSCSQTLNHNVMYWYQQKSSQAPKLLFHYYDKDFNNEADTPDNFQSRRPNTSFCFLDIRSPGLGDTAMYLCATSSLTAGPTDTQYFGPGTRLTVL.

This clonotype was seen repeatedly, ten times or more. The chain couples TRBV7-8 to TRBJ1-2; no firm D call. The CDR3 spans 15 residues. The germline gives CDR1 SGHVS, CDR2 FQNEAQ. V was pared by 4 bases and J by 6 bases, with 18 bases between. CDR3 sequence reads: CASSYGREARHGYTF. CDR3 in DNA: TGTGCCAGCAGCTACGGACGGGAAGCCAGGCATGGCTACACCTTC.

The V gene is TRBV12-3 or TRBV12-4, the J gene TRBJ1-2; TRBD1 matches 9 bases. With 2 bases clipped from V and 5 bases from J, the junction kept 30 bases outside the gene matches. The CDR3 length is 23 residues. The CDR3 DNA reads as TGTGCCAGCAGTTTACCGGGGGGGACAGGGTTGGAGTCGTATACCCAAAACCCGTATGGCTACACCTTC. Translated: CASSLPGGTGLESYTQNPYGYTF.

This clonotype was seen at least ten times. This chain links TRBV6-1 with TRBJ2-7; D is perhaps TRBD2 (6 bases). CDR3 length: 16 amino acids. V lost 0 bases and J lost 5, with 17 bases in between. CDR1 is MNHNS, CDR2 SASEGT, per germline. The CDR3 region has the DNA TGTGCCAGCAGTGAAGCGTCGCGGGGCCCTACCAACGAGCAGTACTTC. Amino acid sequence: CASSEASRGPTNEQYF.

On this clonotype: It is likely a read error, because the conserved phenylalanine at the end of the CDR3 is missing. It is unclear where the CDR3 begins or ends on the DNA, so no DNA is shown, and the CDR3 is as TCRdb lists it. This sequence joins TRBV19 and TRBJ1-2. The germline V gene has CDR1 LNHDA and CDR2 SQIVND (reference sequence). Including both end residues, the CDR3 is 16 amino acids long. The CDR3 sequence: CASSWALGRSSFGCTS.

V usage is TRBV6-5 and J usage is TRBJ2-7; TRBD1 or TRBD2 may be the D gene (6 bases each). With 6 bases removed from V and 0 bases from J, the gap between germline ends came to 18 bases. From germline, CDR1 is MNHEY and CDR2 SVGAGI. The CDR3 consists of 16 residues. The CDR3 loop reads CASSPNTGASSYEQYF. CDR3 nucleotide sequence: TGTGCCAGCAGCCCGAACACGGGGGCCAGCTCCTACGAGCAGTACTTC.

This clonotype was seen ten or more times. This chain connects TRBV6-1 to TRBJ1-2, with a possible D match to TRBD1 (5 bases). With 6 bases removed from V and 8 bases from J, the gap between germline ends came to 16 bases. CDR1 and CDR2 from the germline V gene are MNHNS and SASEGT. The CDR3 runs 13 residues. CDR3 sequence reads: CASRPDGGFGYTF. Written as DNA, the CDR3 is TGTGCCAGCAGACCGGACGGGGGGTTCGGCTACACCTTC.